Listed below are T cell receptor beta chains from one sample, sequenced in a study of OX40 agonist ivuxolimab in advanced cancers. The method was immunoSEQ multiplex PCR; TCRdb's version includes in-frame clones alone and lacks a portion of them. The top ten hold 4% of the sample, which has roughly 70,000 clones, less than 85% seen once. Source: CD4+ or CD8+ T cells sorted from blood, taken in a trial of the OX40 agonist ivuxolimab. The receptors derive from an adult with an advanced solid tumor such as melanoma, head and neck, liver or kidney cancer. CDR3s include the opening cysteine and the closing phenylalanine or tryptophan. The order of the fields is CDR3 protein, CDR3 DNA, J gene, clone size, D gene, V gene. D genes are given only for firm matches. Size is stated for part of the rows, as once, few or many counts, or as a class when the clone is expanded.

CDR3aa: CAASSGGPSSYNEQFF; CDR3nt: TGTGCCGCCTCTTCTGGGGGCCCGAGCTCCTACAATGAGCAGTTCTTC; j_gene: TRBJ2-1; abundance: .; d_gene: .; v_gene: TRBV5-4
CDR3aa: CASSGGRGQETQYF; CDR3nt: TGTGCCAGCAGCGGAGGCAGGGGCCAGGAGACCCAGTACTTC; j_gene: TRBJ2-5; abundance: .; d_gene: .; v_gene: TRBV5-4
CDR3aa: CASSLGQSNTEAFF; CDR3nt: TGTGCCAGCAGCTTGGGACAGTCGAACACTGAAGCTTTCTTT; j_gene: TRBJ1-1; abundance: .; d_gene: TRBD1; v_gene: TRBV7-9
CDR3aa: CASSPNADFGTQYF; CDR3nt: TGTGCCAGCAGCCCGAATGCGGACTTCGGTACGCAGTATTTT; j_gene: TRBJ2-3; abundance: .; d_gene: .; v_gene: TRBV7-2
CDR3aa: CATSSRSGDYEQYF; CDR3nt: TGTGCCACCAGCAGTCGGTCCGGGGACTACGAGCAGTACTTC; j_gene: TRBJ2-7; abundance: .; d_gene: .; v_gene: TRBV15
CDR3aa: CASSERLFGEQYF; CDR3nt: TGTGCCAGCAGTGAACGCCTCTTCGGCGAGCAGTACTTC; j_gene: TRBJ2-7; abundance: .; d_gene: .; v_gene: TRBV6-1
CDR3aa: CASSLKGWNTEAFF; CDR3nt: TGTGCCAGCAGCTTAAAGGGGTGGAACACTGAAGCTTTCTTT; j_gene: TRBJ1-1; abundance: .; d_gene: .; v_gene: TRBV7-9
CDR3aa: CAWSQAGRDHNEQFF; CDR3nt: TGTGCCTGGAGCCAAGCCGGGCGGGACCACAATGAGCAGTTCTTC; j_gene: TRBJ2-1; abundance: few; d_gene: .; v_gene: TRBV30
CDR3aa: CASNKGAEYNEQFF; CDR3nt: TGTGCCAGCAACAAAGGAGCAGAATACAATGAGCAGTTCTTC; j_gene: TRBJ2-1; abundance: once; d_gene: .; v_gene: TRBV7-3
CDR3aa: CAWSVGTGGIQPQHF; CDR3nt: TGTGCCTGGAGTGTAGGGACAGGGGGGATTCAGCCCCAGCATTTT; j_gene: TRBJ1-5; abundance: .; d_gene: TRBD1; v_gene: TRBV30
CDR3aa: CASSGFRSRDNEQFF; CDR3nt: TGTGCCAGCAGTGGCTTCCGTTCGCGGGACAATGAGCAGTTCTTC; j_gene: TRBJ2-1; abundance: .; d_gene: .; v_gene: TRBV6-4
CDR3aa: CASSQDRGRQPQHF; CDR3nt: TGTGCCAGCTCCCAGGACAGGGGAAGACAGCCCCAGCATTTT; j_gene: TRBJ1-5; abundance: .; d_gene: TRBD1; v_gene: TRBV18
CDR3aa: CASSIVGDKRNYGYTF; CDR3nt: TGTGCCAGTAGTATCGTGGGGGACAAACGTAACTATGGCTACACCTTC; j_gene: TRBJ1-2; abundance: .; d_gene: .; v_gene: TRBV19
CDR3aa: CASSYGQGKYEQYF; CDR3nt: TGTGCCAGCAGTTACGGACAGGGAAAATACGAGCAGTACTTC; j_gene: TRBJ2-7; abundance: .; d_gene: TRBD1; v_gene: TRBV6-5
CDR3aa: CASSLDRGYAQYF; CDR3nt: TGTGCCAGCAGCTTAGACAGGGGATACGCCCAGTACTTC; j_gene: TRBJ2-5; abundance: few; d_gene: TRBD1; v_gene: TRBV7-3
CDR3aa: CASSREEGANGNTIYF; CDR3nt: TGTGCCAGCAGCCGTGAGGAGGGGGCGAACGGAAACACCATATATTTT; j_gene: TRBJ1-3; abundance: .; d_gene: TRBD1; v_gene: TRBV5-4
CDR3aa: CAWSFQGTREQYF; CDR3nt: TGTGCCTGGAGTTTCCAGGGGACTAGAGAGCAGTACTTC; j_gene: TRBJ2-7; abundance: .; d_gene: TRBD2; v_gene: TRBV30
CDR3aa: CASSTLPSPTEAFF; CDR3nt: TGTGCCAGCAGCACCCTCCCCAGTCCCACTGAAGCTTTCTTT; j_gene: TRBJ1-1; abundance: .; d_gene: .; v_gene: TRBV7-9
CDR3aa: CASSLTPGANTGELFF; CDR3nt: TGTGCCAGCAGCTTAACGCCAGGGGCCAACACCGGGGAGCTGTTTTTT; j_gene: TRBJ2-2; abundance: .; d_gene: .; v_gene: TRBV7-3
CDR3aa: CASSPDRRDQPQHF; CDR3nt: TGCGCCAGCAGCCCCGACAGGAGGGATCAGCCCCAGCATTTT; j_gene: TRBJ1-5; abundance: .; d_gene: .; v_gene: TRBV5-1
CDR3aa: CASRWRDIQYF; CDR3nt: TGCGCCAGCAGATGGCGGGACATTCAGTACTTC; j_gene: TRBJ2-4; abundance: once; d_gene: .; v_gene: TRBV5-1
CDR3aa: CASSSGGTEAFF; CDR3nt: TGTGCCAGCAGCTCAGGGGGCACTGAAGCTTTCTTT; j_gene: TRBJ1-1; abundance: .; d_gene: TRBD1; v_gene: TRBV28
CDR3aa: CASRGAPDRILYEQYF; CDR3nt: TGTGCCAGCAGAGGGGCGCCCGACAGGATTCTCTACGAGCAGTACTTC; j_gene: TRBJ2-7; abundance: .; d_gene: .; v_gene: TRBV7-2
CDR3aa: CASSPLGAGEETQYF; CDR3nt: TGTGCCAGTAGTCCCCTCGGCGCCGGAGAAGAGACCCAGTACTTC; j_gene: TRBJ2-5; abundance: .; d_gene: .; v_gene: TRBV19
CDR3aa: CASSEEGVGELFF; CDR3nt: TGTGCCAGCAGTGAAGAGGGGGTCGGGGAGCTGTTTTTT; j_gene: TRBJ2-2; abundance: .; d_gene: .; v_gene: TRBV2
CDR3aa: CASRPGTGRPPNTGELFF; CDR3nt: TGTGCCAGCCGCCCCGGGACAGGGAGACCACCGAACACCGGGGAGCTGTTTTTT; j_gene: TRBJ2-2; abundance: .; d_gene: TRBD1; v_gene: TRBV19
CDR3aa: CASRRDSNQPQHF; CDR3nt: TGTGCCAGCAGGCGGGACAGCAATCAGCCCCAGCATTTT; j_gene: TRBJ1-5; abundance: .; d_gene: .; v_gene: TRBV2
CDR3aa: CASSQGGERALAFF; CDR3nt: TGTGCCAGCAGCCAAGGAGGAGAGAGGGCCCTGGCTTTCTTT; j_gene: TRBJ1-1; abundance: .; d_gene: .; v_gene: TRBV4-2
CDR3aa: CASSKPLPPADLGDTQYF; CDR3nt: TGTGCCAGCAGCAAACCCCTCCCTCCAGCGGACCTAGGAGATACGCAGTATTTT; j_gene: TRBJ2-3; abundance: .; d_gene: .; v_gene: TRBV21-1
CDR3aa: CASSPGLVGYNEQFF; CDR3nt: TGCGCCAGCAGCCCAGGACTAGTGGGCTACAATGAGCAGTTCTTC; j_gene: TRBJ2-1; abundance: .; d_gene: TRBD2; v_gene: TRBV5-1
CDR3aa: CASTLQEGGAGYTF; CDR3nt: TGTGCCAGCACCCTCCAGGAAGGGGGCGCTGGCTACACCTTC; j_gene: TRBJ1-2; abundance: .; d_gene: TRBD1; v_gene: TRBV6-6
CDR3aa: CASSAVTYGYTF; CDR3nt: TGTGCCAGTAGTGCTGTCACTTATGGCTACACCTTC; j_gene: TRBJ1-2; abundance: .; d_gene: .; v_gene: TRBV19
CDR3aa: CASSFRGNTGELFF; CDR3nt: TGCGCCAGCAGCTTCCGGGGGAACACCGGGGAGCTGTTTTTT; j_gene: TRBJ2-2; abundance: once; d_gene: .; v_gene: TRBV5-1
CDR3aa: CASSKTVLTNTGELFF; CDR3nt: TGTGCCAGCTCAAAAACGGTACTAACTAACACCGGGGAGCTGTTTTTT; j_gene: TRBJ2-2; abundance: few; d_gene: .; v_gene: TRBV18
CDR3aa: CASSLGGGSYNEQFF; CDR3nt: TGTGCCAGCAGCCTTGGTGGGGGCTCCTACAATGAGCAGTTCTTC; j_gene: TRBJ2-1; abundance: .; d_gene: .; v_gene: TRBV5-6
CDR3aa: CASSPNRPGDYEQYF; CDR3nt: TGTGCCAGCAGCCCAAATCGGCCCGGGGACTACGAGCAGTACTTC; j_gene: TRBJ2-7; abundance: .; d_gene: .; v_gene: TRBV11-3
CDR3aa: CSAKSYNEQFF; CDR3nt: TGCAGTGCTAAGTCCTACAATGAGCAGTTCTTC; j_gene: TRBJ2-1; abundance: .; d_gene: .; v_gene: TRBV20-1
CDR3aa: CASSPGLASYEQYF; CDR3nt: TGTGCCAGCTCACCGGGACTAGCCTCCTACGAGCAGTACTTC; j_gene: TRBJ2-7; abundance: .; d_gene: TRBD2; v_gene: TRBV18
CDR3aa: CASSIPGKMGEQYF; CDR3nt: TGCGCCAGCAGCATCCCCGGGAAAATGGGGGAGCAGTACTTC; j_gene: TRBJ2-5; abundance: .; d_gene: .; v_gene: TRBV5-1
CDR3aa: CAISESRGRANEQFF; CDR3nt: TGTGCCATCAGTGAGTCCAGGGGGCGTGCGAATGAGCAGTTCTTC; j_gene: TRBJ2-1; abundance: .; d_gene: TRBD1; v_gene: TRBV10-3
CDR3aa: CASRFRTCTNSPLHF; CDR3nt: TGTGCAAGTCGCTTCCGAACTTGTACAAATTCACCCCTCCACTTT; j_gene: TRBJ1-6; abundance: .; d_gene: .; v_gene: TRBV12-2
CDR3aa: CASSDRLAGVGDTQYF; CDR3nt: TGTGCCAGCAGTGATAGACTAGCGGGGGTAGGAGATACGCAGTATTTT; j_gene: TRBJ2-3; abundance: once; d_gene: TRBD2; v_gene: TRBV6-1
CDR3aa: CASSPKLRRERQPQHF; CDR3nt: TGTGCCAGCAGCCCGAAGCTTCGTAGGGAGCGACAGCCCCAGCATTTT; j_gene: TRBJ1-5; abundance: .; d_gene: .; v_gene: TRBV6-9
CDR3aa: CASSLEGRRGYTF; CDR3nt: TGTGCCAGCAGTTTAGAGGGTCGCCGCGGCTACACCTTC; j_gene: TRBJ1-2; abundance: few; d_gene: .; v_gene: TRBV27
CDR3aa: CASSLEVNTEAFF; CDR3nt: TGTGCCAGCAGCTTAGAAGTGAACACTGAAGCTTTCTTT; j_gene: TRBJ1-1; abundance: .; d_gene: .; v_gene: TRBV7-8
CDR3aa: CASGGLGLAGPTGELFF; CDR3nt: TGTGCCAGCGGAGGCCTGGGACTAGCGGGACCCACCGGGGAGCTGTTTTTT; j_gene: TRBJ2-2; abundance: .; d_gene: TRBD2; v_gene: TRBV27
CDR3aa: CASSRTGGGEKLFF; CDR3nt: TGTGCCAGCAGTAGGACAGGGGGGGGTGAAAAACTGTTTTTT; j_gene: TRBJ1-4; abundance: few; d_gene: TRBD1; v_gene: TRBV28
CDR3aa: CASSIHREVTGELFF; CDR3nt: TGTGCCAGCAGCATTCACAGGGAAGTAACCGGGGAGCTGTTTTTT; j_gene: TRBJ2-2; abundance: .; d_gene: .; v_gene: TRBV21-1
CDR3aa: CASSPGGYEQYF; CDR3nt: TGTGCCAGCTCACCCGGAGGGTACGAGCAGTACTTC; j_gene: TRBJ2-7; abundance: .; d_gene: .; v_gene: TRBV18
CDR3aa: CASSKVNGPGNNEQFF; CDR3nt: TGTGCCAGCAGCAAAGTAAATGGACCCGGGAACAATGAGCAGTTCTTC; j_gene: TRBJ2-1; abundance: few; d_gene: .; v_gene: TRBV21-1
CDR3aa: CAWSVMEGSSQPQHF; CDR3nt: TGTGCCTGGAGTGTAATGGAAGGGTCGAGTCAGCCCCAGCATTTT; j_gene: TRBJ1-5; abundance: .; d_gene: .; v_gene: TRBV30
CDR3aa: CASSRQGGTEAFF; CDR3nt: TGTGCCAGCAGTCGACAGGGCGGGACTGAAGCTTTCTTT; j_gene: TRBJ1-1; abundance: .; d_gene: TRBD1; v_gene: TRBV6-1
CDR3aa: CASSPSLAGPYNEQFF; CDR3nt: TGTGCCAGCAGCCCCAGCCTAGCGGGACCATACAATGAGCAGTTCTTC; j_gene: TRBJ2-1; abundance: .; d_gene: TRBD2; v_gene: TRBV7-2
CDR3aa: CASSLLPLIGAYNSPLHF; CDR3nt: TGTGCCAGCAGCTTATTGCCCTTGATAGGTGCCTATAATTCACCCCTCCACTTT; j_gene: TRBJ1-6; abundance: .; d_gene: .; v_gene: TRBV7-3
CDR3aa: CASSYGGNVYEQYF; CDR3nt: TGTGCCAGCAGTTACGGGGGAAACGTCTACGAGCAGTACTTC; j_gene: TRBJ2-7; abundance: .; d_gene: .; v_gene: TRBV6-6